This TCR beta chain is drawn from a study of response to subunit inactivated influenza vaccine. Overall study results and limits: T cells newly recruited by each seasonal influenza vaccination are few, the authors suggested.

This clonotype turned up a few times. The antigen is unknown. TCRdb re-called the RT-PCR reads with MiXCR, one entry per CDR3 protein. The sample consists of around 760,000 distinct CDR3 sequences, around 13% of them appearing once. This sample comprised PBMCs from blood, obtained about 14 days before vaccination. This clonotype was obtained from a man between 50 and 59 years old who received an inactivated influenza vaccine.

The CDR3 reads CASSQVGTGLEKLFF. CDR3 sequence (DNA): TGTGCCAGCAGCCAAGTCGGGACAGGGTTAGAAAAACTGTTTTTT. The chain carries TRBV4-2 and TRBJ1-4, with TRBD1 matching 9 bases. The germline CDR1 and CDR2 sequences are LGHNA and YNFKEQ. The V gene end was trimmed by 1 base and the J gene end by 8 bases; junction bases not matched to a gene: 5. The CDR3 consists of 15 residues.